These T cell receptor beta chains were read from a single sample in a study of T cells in Graves' hyperthyroidism and ophthalmopathy. MiXCR was run by TCRdb on the multiplex PCR reads, yielding one entry per CDR3 protein. The table lists fewer than 450,000 distinct CDR3 sequences, 15% to 20% of them singletons. Sequenced input: blood. Receptors originate from a woman aged 25 to 45 with Graves' hyperthyroidism that later progressed to Graves' ophthalmopathy. The CDR3 runs from the conserved cysteine through the conserved F or W. The D gene is left open where the match is weak. Some rows have no size entry. The others give once, few or many, or a class for an expanded clone.

j_gene,v_gene,abundance,d_gene,CDR3nt,CDR3aa
TRBJ2-6,TRBV29-1,many,-,TGCAGCGTCGAAGTTGGGTACTCTGGGGCCAACGTCCTGACTTTC,CSVEVGYSGANVLTF
TRBJ2-3,TRBV12-3/TRBV12-4,few,-,TGTGCCAGCAGTCCCCCCAACACAGATACGCAGTATTTT,CASSPPNTDTQYF
TRBJ2-7,TRBV30,many,-,TGTGCCTGGAGTGTAGACGCAGGGGTAAACTACGAGCAGTACTTC,CAWSVDAGVNYEQYF
TRBJ1-3,TRBV20-1,many,-,TGCAGTGCTAGAGATTTTACGGCAAACTCTGGAAACACCATATATTTT,CSARDFTANSGNTIYF
TRBJ2-2,TRBV12-3/TRBV12-4,many,-,TGTGCCAGCAGCTCCCCTCTACAGTCCGGGGAGCTGTTTTTT,CASSSPLQSGELFF
TRBJ2-1,TRBV6-1,few,TRBD1,TGTGCCAGCAGTGAAACAGGGGTTTTCTCCTACAATGAGCAGTTCTTC,CASSETGVFSYNEQFF
TRBJ1-6,TRBV2,few,-,TGTGCCAGCAGTGTTCGGGCGGAACAACCCCTCCACTTT,CASSVRAEQPLHF
TRBJ2-1,TRBV27,many,TRBD2,TGTGCCAGCAGTACTCCCGGGACTAGCGGGAGTTTTAGGCTATACAATGAGCAGTTCTTC,CASSTPGTSGSFRLYNEQFF
TRBJ1-1,TRBV6-1,many,-,TGTGCCAGCAGTTACCGGGCAGTAGAGAACACTGAAGCTTTCTTT,CASSYRAVENTEAFF
TRBJ1-2,TRBV12-3/TRBV12-4,many,-,TGTGCCAGCAGTCCAGGGTGGGTTGAAGGCTACACCTTC,CASSPGWVEGYTF
TRBJ2-7,TRBV29-1,-,TRBD1,TGCAGCACCCGGGACAGCTCCTACGAGCAGTACTTC,CSTRDSSYEQYF
TRBJ1-1,TRBV3-1,many,TRBD1,TGTGCCAGCAGCGGGGAAAGACAGGGGGCTGAAGCTTTCTTT,CASSGERQGAEAFF
TRBJ2-7,TRBV2,-,TRBD2,TGTGCCAGCAGGTCCACTAGCGGGGGCTCCTACGAGCAGTACTTC,CASRSTSGGSYEQYF
TRBJ2-5,TRBV20-1,many,TRBD2,TGCAGTGCTAAACGACTAGCAGGGGAGACCCAGTACTTC,CSAKRLAGETQYF
TRBJ2-2,TRBV28,many,-,TGTGCCAGCAGCCCCCCCTGGGACACCGGGGAGCTGTTTTTT,CASSPPWDTGELFF
TRBJ1-2,TRBV27,many,TRBD1,TGTGCCAGCAGTCCCTTGACAGGGGGAATCGATGGCTACACCTTC,CASSPLTGGIDGYTF
TRBJ2-3,TRBV4-1,-,-,TGCGCCAGCAGCCAAGAGCGGCAGAGCACAGATACGCAGTATTTT,CASSQERQSTDTQYF
TRBJ2-7,TRBV19,-,-,TGTGCCAGTAGTATATCGGGAGATATCTACGAGCAGTACTTC,CASSISGDIYEQYF
TRBJ1-2,TRBV6-2/TRBV6-3,-,-,TGTGCCAGCAGCGATACTAGCGGGGGCTACACCTTC,CASSDTSGGYTF
TRBJ2-5,TRBV2,-,TRBD2,TGTGCCAGCACCAGAGGCGGGAGAGGTACCGTCAGGAGCGAGACCCAGTACTTC,CASTRGGRGTVRSETQYF
TRBJ2-1,TRBV25-1,-,TRBD2,TGTGCCGGCAGTGAACCAACTTCCACCAGCGGGGGGCTTTCCTCCTACAATGAGCAGTTCTTC,CAGSEPTSTSGGLSSYNEQFF
TRBJ1-1,TRBV6-1,few,-,TGTGCCAGCAGTGAAGCGCTTCATGGGAGGGGCGGCACTGAAGCTTTCTTT,CASSEALHGRGGTEAFF
TRBJ2-1,TRBV19,-,TRBD1,TGTGCCAGTAGTATAGAAGGGGACAGGGTTCTTGAGAATGAGCAGTTCTTC,CASSIEGDRVLENEQFF
TRBJ1-2,TRBV9,-,-,TGTGCCAGCAGCTCCTTGCCCCGGGACGTCTATGGCTACACCTTC,CASSSLPRDVYGYTF
TRBJ2-3,TRBV5-8,many,-,TGTGCCAGCAGCGGGGGGCGCGGCACAGATACGCAGTATTTT,CASSGGRGTDTQYF
TRBJ2-7,TRBV27,many,-,TGTGCCAGCAGTTTAACATTTCCAGGTACCTACGAGCAGTACTTC,CASSLTFPGTYEQYF
TRBJ2-2,TRBV28,-,-,TGTGCCAGCAGTTTAGACGTTCTGAGTTTGAACACCGGGGAGCTGTTTTTT,CASSLDVLSLNTGELFF
TRBJ2-7,TRBV20-1,many,-,TGCAGTGTCCCAAAAACGGCTAGCAGAACCTACGAGCAGTACTTC,CSVPKTASRTYEQYF
TRBJ2-2,TRBV11-2,many,TRBD2,TGTGCCAGCAGCTTAGATGTAGCGGGGGGGTCGACCGGGGAGCTGTTTTTT,CASSLDVAGGSTGELFF
TRBJ1-1,TRBV20-1,-,-,TGCAGTGCAAGCTCCCACGAGCCGGGAAGCACTGAAGCTTTCTTT,CSASSHEPGSTEAFF
TRBJ2-3,TRBV3-1,many,TRBD2,TGTGCCAGCAGCCAAGAATCGCGACTAGCGGGGAGCACAGATACGCAGTATTTT,CASSQESRLAGSTDTQYF
TRBJ2-7,TRBV10-3,many,-,TGTGCCATCAGGGATCCCCGGGACGGGACCTACGAGCAGTACTTC,CAIRDPRDGTYEQYF
TRBJ1-1,TRBV5-8,many,-,TGTGCCAGCAGCCCTCATCTGGACGGCGCTGAAGCTTTCTTT,CASSPHLDGAEAFF